This T cell receptor (beta chain) was retrieved from a study of blood T cell repertoires in COVID-19. Study background: Spain, Italy and the United States supplied samples that represented acute and convalescent COVID-19. From T cells, B-cell-depleted T cells, or PBMCs came the material, which was cDNA or gDNA.

Original data processing: Reference gene primer amplification gave estimated nucleated cell counts. Profiling relied on immunoSEQ multiplex PCR, and the TCRdb table lists in-frame clones only, not all of them. V and J calls and clone size are those listed in that table; D and trimming were worked out from the DNA. The repertoire consists of some 54,000 clones, with about 91% occurring once and the leading ten covering around 2.3%. This TCR derives from a man aged 60 to 69 with acute or convalescent COVID-19. Sequences were obtained from peripheral blood.

The DNA of the CDR3 is TGTGCCAGTAGTATAAAAGCTAACACCGGGGAGCTGTTTTTT. Amino acids: CASSIKANTGELFF. This chain uses TRBV19 with TRBJ2-2; D remains ambiguous. Per germline, CDR1 LNHDA and CDR2 SQIVND (reference sequence). This CDR3 has 14 residues. V lost 2 bases and J 2 bases, leaving 6 bases between the germline ends.